This T cell receptor (beta chain) is from a study of blood T cell repertoires in COVID-19. For the study at large: Donors in the United States, Italy and Spain gave samples during acute or convalescent COVID-19. T cells, B-cell-depleted T cells, or PBMCs provided the cDNA or gDNA that served as material.

In the authors' methods: Scientists estimated how many nucleated cells there were by amplifying reference gene primers. Produced via immunoSEQ multiplex PCR; TCRdb's table is partial and in-frame only. V and J calls and clone size are copied from that table; D and trimming were computed from the DNA. The data contain about 110,000 clones, 88% of them singletons. Germline V gene data show CDR1 as SGHAT and CDR2 as FQNNGV. V was shortened by 1 base and J by 4 bases, with 9 bases between the two germline ends. The CDR3 is 14 residues long. This clone appeared once. The origin of this receptor is a man aged 50-59 years with active or convalescent COVID-19. V usage is TRBV11-2 and J usage is TRBJ2-3; D may be TRBD1 (6 bases). Sequenced input: peripheral blood. CDR3 sequence reads: CASSLVGGADTQYF. Written as DNA, the CDR3 is TGTGCCAGCAGCTTAGTAGGGGGAGCAGATACGCAGTATTTT.